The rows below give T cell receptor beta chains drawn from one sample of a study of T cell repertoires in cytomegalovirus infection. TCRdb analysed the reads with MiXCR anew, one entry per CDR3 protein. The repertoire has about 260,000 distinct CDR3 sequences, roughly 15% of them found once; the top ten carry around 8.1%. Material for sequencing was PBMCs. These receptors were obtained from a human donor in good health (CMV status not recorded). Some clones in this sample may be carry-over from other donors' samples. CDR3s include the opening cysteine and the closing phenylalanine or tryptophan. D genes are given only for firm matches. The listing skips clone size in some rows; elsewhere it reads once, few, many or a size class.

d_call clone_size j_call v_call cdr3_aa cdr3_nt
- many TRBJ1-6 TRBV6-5 CASRAGTDNSPLHF TGTGCCAGCAGGGCAGGGACGGATAATTCACCCCTCCACTTT
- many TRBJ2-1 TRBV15 CATSRGLGLGEQFF TGTGCCACCAGCAGAGGCCTAGGCCTAGGGGAGCAGTTCTTC
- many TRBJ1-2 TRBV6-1 CASSSLAEGSYTF TGTGCCAGCAGTTCCCTGGCGGAGGGGAGCTACACCTTC
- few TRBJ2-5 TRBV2 CASSEARVGTSKTQYF TGTGCCAGCAGTGAAGCGCGGGTGGGGACCTCGAAGACCCAGTACTTC
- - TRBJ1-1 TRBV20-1 CSASLGTTAEAFF TGCAGTGCTAGTTTGGGAACTACCGCTGAAGCTTTCTTT
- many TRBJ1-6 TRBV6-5 CASSYDRSSPLHF TGTGCCAGCAGTTACGATCGGTCCTCACCCCTCCACTTT
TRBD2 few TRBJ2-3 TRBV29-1 CSVPTSGRTDTQYF TGCAGCGTCCCGACTAGCGGGAGAACAGATACGCAGTATTTT
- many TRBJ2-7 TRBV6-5 CASSYRRDSSYEQYF TGTGCCAGCAGTTACCGGAGGGACAGCTCCTACGAGCAGTACTTC
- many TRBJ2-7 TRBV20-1 CSASDQRRSYEQYF TGCAGTGCGTCTGACCAACGGCGCTCCTACGAGCAGTACTTC
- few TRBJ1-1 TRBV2 CASRDVGPYRANTEAFF TGTGCCAGCAGGGACGTCGGGCCTTACAGGGCGAACACTGAAGCTTTCTTT
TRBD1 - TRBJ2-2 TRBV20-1 CSARSLQGARELFF TGCAGTGCTAGATCACTACAGGGGGCCAGGGAGCTGTTTTTT
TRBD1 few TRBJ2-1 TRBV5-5 CASSGTGQGNDNEQFF TGTGCCAGCAGCGGCACGGGACAGGGAAATGACAATGAGCAGTTCTTC
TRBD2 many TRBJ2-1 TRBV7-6 CASSHGLALEQFF TGTGCCAGCAGCCATGGACTAGCGTTAGAGCAGTTCTTC
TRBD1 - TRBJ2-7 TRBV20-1 CSVPGGGLLEQYF TGCAGTGTTCCAGGGGGCGGACTCCTGGAGCAGTACTTC
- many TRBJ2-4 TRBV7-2 CASTLPQGGPQSGKNIQYF TGTGCCAGCACCCTACCCCAGGGCGGGCCCCAATCGGGCAAAAACATTCAGTACTTC
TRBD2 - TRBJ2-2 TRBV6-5 CASSYLAGSEGELFF TGTGCCAGCAGTTACCTAGCGGGATCCGAAGGGGAGCTGTTTTTT
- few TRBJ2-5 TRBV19 CASSIGTDQETQYF TGTGCCAGTAGTATAGGGACGGACCAAGAGACCCAGTACTTC
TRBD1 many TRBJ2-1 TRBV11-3 CASSSTGTGGLNEQFF TGTGCCAGCAGCTCCACCGGGACAGGGGGCCTCAATGAGCAGTTCTTC
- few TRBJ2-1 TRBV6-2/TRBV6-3 CASSSGWGNEQFF TGTGCCAGCAGTTCTGGGTGGGGCAATGAGCAGTTCTTC
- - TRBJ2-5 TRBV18 CASSPGGTGQETQYF TGTGCCAGCTCACCGGGGGGAACAGGACAAGAGACCCAGTACTTC
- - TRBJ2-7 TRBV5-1 CASSLDRGPIGQYF TGCGCCAGCAGCTTGGATCGGGGACCCATAGGGCAGTACTTC
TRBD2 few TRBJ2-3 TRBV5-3 CASSSNSGGASTDTQYF TGTGCCAGCAGCTCGAATAGCGGGGGGGCCTCAACGGATACGCAGTATTTT
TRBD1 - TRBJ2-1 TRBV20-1 CSAPGQSGIFNEQFF TGCAGTGCACCGGGACAGTCAGGGATCTTCAATGAGCAGTTCTTC
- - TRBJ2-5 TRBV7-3 CASSPKMGETQYF TGTGCCAGCAGCCCTAAAATGGGGGAGACCCAGTACTTC
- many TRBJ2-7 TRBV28 CASSLASEPRYEQYF TGTGCCAGCAGTTTGGCGTCGGAACCCCGCTACGAGCAGTACTTC
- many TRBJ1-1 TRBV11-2 CASSLGYQNTEAFF TGTGCCAGCAGCTTAGGGTACCAGAACACTGAAGCTTTCTTT
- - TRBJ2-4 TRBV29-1 CSVEHRDAIQYF TGCAGCGTTGAGCACAGGGATGCCATTCAGTACTTC